These T cell receptor beta chains were read from a single sample in a study of T cell responses to AZD1222 COVID-19 vaccine. Assay used: immunoSEQ multiplex PCR; TCRdb lists only in-frame clones, some missing. This table has about 120,000 clones, approximately 94% appearing once. Here the sequenced sample was peripheral blood, taken 28 days after the second AZD1222 dose. The receptor source for this set is an adult who received the AZD1222 COVID-19 vaccine. The CDR3 runs from the conserved cysteine through the conserved F or W. The D gene is left open where the match is weak. Not all rows give a size; the values are once, few, many and, for expanded clones, a class.

- TRBJ2-3 TRBV2 - CASRPATDTQYF TGTGCCAGCAGACCGGCCACAGATACGCAGTATTTT
TRBD1 TRBJ2-3 TRBV9 - CASSVQGGTDTQYF TGTGCCAGCAGCGTACAGGGGGGCACAGATACGCAGTATTTT
TRBD1 TRBJ1-2 TRBV20-1 - CSAIQRTGYTF TGCAGTGCCATTCAGAGGACAGGGTACACCTTC
TRBD2 TRBJ2-3 TRBV6-2/TRBV6-3 - CASSALGFSGGALTDTQYF TGTGCCAGCAGTGCCCTGGGCTTCAGCGGGGGGGCCCTTACAGATACGCAGTATTTT
- TRBJ2-2 TRBV5-4 - CASSLVRGSTGELFF TGTGCCAGCAGCTTAGTCAGGGGAAGCACCGGGGAGCTGTTTTTT
- TRBJ1-2 TRBV18 - CASSPDEKGYTF TGTGCCAGCTCACCGGACGAGAAGGGCTACACCTTC
- TRBJ2-3 TRBV6-1 - CASSEILSTDTQYF TGTGCCAGCAGTGAAATTCTGAGCACAGATACGCAGTATTTT
TRBD2 TRBJ2-5 TRBV12-3/TRBV12-4 - CATGGGTGETQYF TGTGCCACGGGGGGAGGGACGGGTGAGACCCAGTACTTC
TRBD1 TRBJ1-5 TRBV2 - CASKGTGTQPQHF TGTGCCAGCAAAGGGACAGGGACTCAGCCCCAGCATTTT
TRBD2 TRBJ2-5 TRBV7-8 - CASSLARGETQYF TGTGCCAGCAGCTTAGCGCGGGGGGAGACCCAGTACTTC
- TRBJ2-7 TRBV2 - CASIRWGNTYEQYF TGTGCCAGCATTAGGTGGGGAAATACCTACGAGCAGTACTTC
- TRBJ1-5 TRBV6-2/TRBV6-3 - CASSYGSGAQPQHF TGTGCCAGCAGTTACGGGTCAGGGGCTCAGCCCCAGCATTTT
TRBD2 TRBJ2-1 TRBV3-1/TRBV3-2 - CASSQGEAGDNEQFF TGTGCCAGCAGCCAAGGAGAGGCGGGGGACAATGAGCAGTTCTTC
TRBD1 TRBJ1-4 TRBV11-2 once CASSLDGTGEYEKLFF TGTGCCAGCAGCTTAGATGGGACAGGGGAATATGAAAAACTGTTTTTT
- TRBJ1-1 TRBV5-1 - CASSVDGTGSTEAFF TGCGCCAGCAGCGTTGATGGAACAGGGAGCACTGAAGCTTTCTTT
TRBD1 TRBJ2-3 TRBV6-2/TRBV6-3 - CASSDTGAPQDTQYF TGTGCCAGCAGTGACACAGGGGCCCCCCAAGATACGCAGTATTTT
- TRBJ1-1 TRBV5-5 - CASSLAFSAEAFF TGTGCCAGCAGCTTGGCCTTTTCTGCTGAAGCTTTCTTT
TRBD1 TRBJ1-4 TRBV5-1 - CASSPDRGGEKLFF TGCGCCAGCAGCCCCGACAGGGGCGGGGAAAAACTGTTTTTT
TRBD1 TRBJ1-2 TRBV25-1 - CASSWTGYGYTF TGTGCCAGCAGTTGGACAGGATATGGCTACACCTTC
TRBD2 TRBJ2-3 TRBV6-1 once CASSEYTSGYTDTQYF TGTGCCAGCAGTGAATACACTAGCGGATACACAGATACGCAGTATTTT
- TRBJ1-1 TRBV10-3 - CAISESWKGRTTEAFF TGTGCCATCAGTGAGTCGTGGAAGGGCCGGACCACTGAAGCTTTCTTT
TRBD1 TRBJ2-3 TRBV18 once CASSPGTGGSDTQYF TGTGCCAGCTCACCAGGGACAGGGGGTTCGGATACGCAGTATTTT
- TRBJ2-5 TRBV6-5 - CASQRTGGGETQYF TGTGCCAGTCAGAGGACAGGTGGGGGGGAGACCCAGTACTTC
- TRBJ2-2 TRBV7-6 - CASSLAGGPNTGELFF TGTGCCAGCAGCTTAGCCGGGGGGCCGAACACCGGGGAGCTGTTTTTT
- TRBJ1-6 TRBV9 - CASSISGTYDSPLHF TGTGCCAGCAGCATATCCGGGACATATGATTCACCCCTCCACTTT
- TRBJ1-3 TRBV6-2/TRBV6-3 - CASSLESGNTIYF TGTGCCAGCAGCCTAGAATCCGGAAACACCATATATTTT
TRBD2 TRBJ2-5 TRBV4-2 - CASSQERLAGKETQYF TGTGCCAGCAGCCAAGAACGACTAGCGGGGAAAGAGACCCAGTACTTC
- TRBJ1-1 TRBV7-2 - CASSLKGGHNTEAFF TGTGCCAGCAGCTTAAAAGGGGGGCATAACACTGAAGCTTTCTTT
- TRBJ1-1 TRBV10-2 - CASRQGLNTEAFF TGCGCCAGCAGACAGGGACTGAACACTGAAGCTTTCTTT
TRBD1 TRBJ2-7 TRBV12-5 - CASGLALGGEKLDEQYF TGTGCTAGTGGTTTGGCTTTAGGGGGCGAGAAACTTGACGAGCAGTACTTC
- TRBJ1-4 TRBV5-1 - CASSSGQGLEKLFF TGCGCCAGCAGCTCGGGGCAGGGGCTTGAAAAACTGTTTTTT
- TRBJ1-2 TRBV27 - CASSSQGLRSRGYTF TGTGCCAGCAGTTCACAGGGTCTGAGATCGCGGGGCTACACCTTC
TRBD2 TRBJ2-7 TRBV4-2 - CASSQAGGQLSYEQYF TGTGCCAGCAGCCAAGCGGGGGGGCAGCTCTCCTACGAGCAGTACTTC
- TRBJ1-5 TRBV5-5 - CASSLGGSNQPQHF TGTGCCAGCAGCTTGGGGGGATCCAATCAGCCCCAGCATTTT
TRBD1 TRBJ2-3 TRBV9 - CASSVRTGLPDTQYF TGTGCCAGCAGCGTCCGGACAGGACTCCCAGATACGCAGTATTTT
TRBD2 TRBJ2-7 TRBV6-2/TRBV6-3 - CASSYSRLAGAYEQYF TGTGCCAGCAGTTACTCTAGGCTAGCGGGTGCCTACGAGCAGTACTTC
- TRBJ2-1 TRBV7-2 - CASSLARRIYNEQFF TGTGCCAGCAGCTTAGCGCGGCGGATCTACAATGAGCAGTTCTTC
TRBD1 TRBJ2-7 TRBV6-5 - CASTTGGEQYF TGTGCCAGCACCACAGGGGGGGAGCAGTACTTC
TRBD2 TRBJ2-3 TRBV7-2 - CASSLDGLATDTQYF TGTGCCAGCAGCTTAGACGGACTAGCCACAGATACGCAGTATTTT
- TRBJ2-3 TRBV5-6 once CASSFRTETSTDTQYF TGTGCCAGCAGCTTTCGTACAGAGACTAGCACAGATACGCAGTATTTT
TRBD1 TRBJ1-2 TRBV6-1 - CASSERGQGNYGYTF TGTGCCAGCAGTGAAAGGGGACAGGGGAACTATGGCTACACCTTC
- TRBJ1-2 TRBV5-5 - CASSLGGPGYTF TGTGCCAGCAGCCTGGGCGGCCCTGGCTACACCTTC
- TRBJ1-3 TRBV28 - CASSARPSGNTIYF TGTGCCAGCAGTGCGCGTCCCTCTGGAAACACCATATATTTT
- TRBJ1-2 TRBV19 - CASSIADSFYGYTF TGTGCCAGTAGTATAGCCGACAGCTTCTATGGCTACACCTTC
- TRBJ2-7 TRBV5-5 - CASSWRLGFEQYF TGTGCCAGCAGCTGGAGGTTGGGGTTCGAGCAGTACTTC
- TRBJ2-3 TRBV5-4 - CASSFTPVLGATDTQYF TGTGCCAGCAGCTTCACCCCGGTACTGGGAGCCACAGATACGCAGTATTTT
TRBD1 TRBJ2-7 TRBV5-6 - CASSLGTGKMIGEQYF TGTGCCAGCAGCCTTGGGACAGGGAAAATGATCGGCGAGCAGTACTTC
TRBD1 TRBJ1-2 TRBV6-5 - CASSWARDRIIYGYTF TGTGCCAGCAGTTGGGCAAGGGACAGAATAATCTATGGCTACACCTTC
- TRBJ2-5 TRBV7-2 - CASSLDLGQETQYF TGTGCCAGCAGCTTAGATCTCGGTCAAGAGACCCAGTACTTC